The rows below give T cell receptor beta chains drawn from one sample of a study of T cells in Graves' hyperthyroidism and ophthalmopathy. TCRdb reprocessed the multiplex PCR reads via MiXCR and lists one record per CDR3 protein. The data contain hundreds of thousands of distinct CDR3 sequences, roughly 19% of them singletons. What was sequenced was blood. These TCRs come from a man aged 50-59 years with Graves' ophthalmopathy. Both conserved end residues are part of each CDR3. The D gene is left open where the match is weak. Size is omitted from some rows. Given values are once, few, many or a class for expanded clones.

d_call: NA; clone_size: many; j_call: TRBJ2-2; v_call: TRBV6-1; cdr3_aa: CASGVQRRTNTGELFF; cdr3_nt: TGTGCCAGCGGGGTTCAAAGACGGACGAACACCGGGGAGCTGTTTTTT
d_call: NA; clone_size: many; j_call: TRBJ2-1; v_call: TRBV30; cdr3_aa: CAWTVEGEQFF; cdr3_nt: TGTGCCTGGACGGTTGAGGGTGAGCAGTTCTTC
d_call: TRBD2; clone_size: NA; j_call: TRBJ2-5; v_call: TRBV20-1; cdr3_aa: CSASIAGRGETQYF; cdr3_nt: TGCAGTGCTTCAATAGCGGGAAGGGGAGAGACCCAGTACTTC
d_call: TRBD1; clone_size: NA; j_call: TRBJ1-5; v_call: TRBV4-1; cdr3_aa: CASSHTGQANQPQHF; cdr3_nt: TGCGCCAGCAGCCATACCGGACAGGCCAATCAGCCCCAGCATTTT
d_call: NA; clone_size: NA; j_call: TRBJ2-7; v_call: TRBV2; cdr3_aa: CASSYSMSYEQYF; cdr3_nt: TGTGCCAGCAGTTACTCGATGTCCTACGAGCAGTACTTC
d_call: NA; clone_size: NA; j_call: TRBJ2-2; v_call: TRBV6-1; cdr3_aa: CASTFLGLSDTGELFF; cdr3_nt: TGTGCCAGCACATTTCTGGGACTTTCTGACACCGGGGAGCTGTTTTTT
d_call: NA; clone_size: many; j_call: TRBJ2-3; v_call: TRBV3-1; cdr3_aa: CASSQGQADSTDTQYF; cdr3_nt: TGTGCCAGCAGCCAAGGACAGGCCGATAGCACAGATACGCAGTATTTT
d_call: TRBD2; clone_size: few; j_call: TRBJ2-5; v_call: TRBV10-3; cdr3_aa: CAISERGTSVETQYF; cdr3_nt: TGTGCCATCAGTGAGCGGGGGACTAGCGTAGAGACCCAGTACTTC
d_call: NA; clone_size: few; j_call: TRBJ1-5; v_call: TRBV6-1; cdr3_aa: CASGDQPQHF; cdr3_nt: TGTGCCTCCGGGGATCAGCCCCAGCATTTT
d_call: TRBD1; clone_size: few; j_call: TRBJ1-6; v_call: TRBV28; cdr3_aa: CASSFRGGTALLINSPLHF; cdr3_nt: TGTGCCAGCAGTTTCCGGGGGGGGACAGCGCTCTTAATTAATTCACCCCTCCACTTT
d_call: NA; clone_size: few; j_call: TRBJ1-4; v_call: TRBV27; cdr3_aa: CASSRTSDGEKLFF; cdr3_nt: TGTGCCAGCAGTCGTACCTCGGACGGTGAAAAACTGTTTTTT
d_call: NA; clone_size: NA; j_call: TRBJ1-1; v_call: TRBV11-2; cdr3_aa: CASSAGAEAFF; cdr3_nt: TGTGCCAGCAGCGCGGGGGCTGAAGCTTTCTTT
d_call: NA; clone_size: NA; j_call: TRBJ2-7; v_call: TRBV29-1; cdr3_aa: CSVESGRGYEQYF; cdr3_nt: TGCAGCGTTGAGTCCGGCAGGGGTTACGAGCAGTACTTC
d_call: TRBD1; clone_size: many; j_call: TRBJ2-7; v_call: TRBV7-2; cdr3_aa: CASSVTTGSYEQYF; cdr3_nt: TGTGCCAGCAGTGTGACGACAGGGAGCTACGAGCAGTACTTC
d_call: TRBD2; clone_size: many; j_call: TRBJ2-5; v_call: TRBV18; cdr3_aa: CASSPTGGSETQYF; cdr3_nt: TGTGCCAGCTCACCCACGGGGGGATCGGAGACCCAGTACTTC
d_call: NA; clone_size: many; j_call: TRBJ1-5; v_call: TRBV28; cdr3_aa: CASSGSQPQHF; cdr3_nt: TGTGCCAGCAGTGGGAGTCAGCCCCAGCATTTT
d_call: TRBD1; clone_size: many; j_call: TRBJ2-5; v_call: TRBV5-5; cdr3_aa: CASSLGQGRETQYF; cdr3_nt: TGTGCCAGCAGCTTGGGACAGGGTCGAGAGACCCAGTACTTC
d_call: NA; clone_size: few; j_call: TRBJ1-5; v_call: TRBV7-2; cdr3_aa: CASSSRGGTQPQHF; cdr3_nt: TGTGCCAGCAGCTCCCGGGGGGGCACTCAGCCCCAGCATTTT
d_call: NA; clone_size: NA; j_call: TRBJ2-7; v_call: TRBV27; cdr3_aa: CASSRGAGEQYF; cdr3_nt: TGTGCCAGCAGTCGGGGGGCAGGGGAGCAGTACTTC
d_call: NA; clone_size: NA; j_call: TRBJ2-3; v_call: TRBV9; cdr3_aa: CASSVTRMADTQYF; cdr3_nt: TGTGCCAGCAGCGTAACTAGGATGGCAGATACGCAGTATTTT
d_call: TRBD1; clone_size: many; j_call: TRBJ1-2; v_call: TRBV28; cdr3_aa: CASSSAGGFAGYTF; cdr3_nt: TGTGCCAGCAGTTCGGCAGGGGGCTTTGCTGGCTACACCTTC
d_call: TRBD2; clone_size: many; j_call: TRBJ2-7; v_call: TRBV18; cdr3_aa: CASSPGGLDSYEQYF; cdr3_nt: TGTGCCAGCTCACCGGGGGGACTAGACTCCTACGAGCAGTACTTC
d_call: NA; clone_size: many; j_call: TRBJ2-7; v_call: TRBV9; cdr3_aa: CASSVVGFNDEQYF; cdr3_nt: TGTGCCAGCAGCGTAGTGGGGTTTAACGACGAGCAGTACTTC
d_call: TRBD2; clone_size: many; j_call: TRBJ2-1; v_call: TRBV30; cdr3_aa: CAWSSRGLAVYNEQFF; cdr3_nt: TGTGCCTGGAGTTCTCGGGGACTAGCGGTTTACAATGAGCAGTTCTTC
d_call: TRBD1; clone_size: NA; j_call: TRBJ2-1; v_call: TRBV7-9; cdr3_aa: CASSLTIWTGKVNEQFF; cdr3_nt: TGTGCCAGCAGCCTTACTATCTGGACAGGGAAGGTCAATGAGCAGTTCTTC
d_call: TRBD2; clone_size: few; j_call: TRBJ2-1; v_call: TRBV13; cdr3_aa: CASSLTGRSNEQFF; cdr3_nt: TGTGCCAGCAGCCTCACCGGGAGGTCGAATGAGCAGTTCTTC
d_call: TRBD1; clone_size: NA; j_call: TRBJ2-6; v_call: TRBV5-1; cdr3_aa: CASEQGSGANVLTF; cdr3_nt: TGCGCCAGCGAACAGGGGTCTGGGGCCAACGTCCTGACTTTC
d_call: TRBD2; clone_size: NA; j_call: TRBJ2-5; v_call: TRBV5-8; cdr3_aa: CASSTGTSGKQETQYF; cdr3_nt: TGTGCCAGCAGCACCGGGACTAGCGGGAAGCAAGAGACCCAGTACTTC
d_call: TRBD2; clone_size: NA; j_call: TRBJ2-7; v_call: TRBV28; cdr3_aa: CASSSPPSGKSPYEQYF; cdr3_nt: TGTGCCAGCAGTTCCCCCCCTAGCGGGAAGTCCCCCTACGAGCAGTACTTC
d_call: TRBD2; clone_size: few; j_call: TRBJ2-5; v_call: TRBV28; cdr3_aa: CASSPGTSGRQTQYF; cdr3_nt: TGTGCCAGCAGTCCCGGGACTAGCGGCCGGCAGACCCAGTACTTC
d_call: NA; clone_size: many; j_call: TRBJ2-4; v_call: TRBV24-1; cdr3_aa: CATSIQDSKITIQYF; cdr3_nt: TGTGCCACCTCAATCCAAGACAGCAAGATAACCATTCAGTACTTC
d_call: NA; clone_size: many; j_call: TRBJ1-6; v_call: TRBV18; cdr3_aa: CASSPYAVNSPLHF; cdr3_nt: TGTGCCAGCTCACCATACGCCGTTAATTCACCCCTCCACTTT
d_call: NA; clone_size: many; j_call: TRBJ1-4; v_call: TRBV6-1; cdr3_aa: CASSAPGANEKLFF; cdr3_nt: TGTGCCAGCAGTGCCCCTGGAGCTAATGAAAAACTGTTTTTT
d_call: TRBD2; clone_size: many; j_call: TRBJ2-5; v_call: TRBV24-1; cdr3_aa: CATSVYSGRAEGTQYF; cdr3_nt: TGTGCCACCAGTGTTTATAGCGGGAGGGCCGAGGGGACCCAGTACTTC
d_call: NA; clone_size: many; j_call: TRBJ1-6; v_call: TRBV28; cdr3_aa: CASSVSKGRSSPLHF; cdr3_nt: TGTGCCAGCAGTGTCTCGAAGGGACGGAGTTCACCCCTCCACTTT
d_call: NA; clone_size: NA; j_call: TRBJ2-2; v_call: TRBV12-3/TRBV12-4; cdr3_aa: CACWTSANTGELFF; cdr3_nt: TGTGCTTGCTGGACATCCGCGAACACCGGGGAGCTGTTTTTT
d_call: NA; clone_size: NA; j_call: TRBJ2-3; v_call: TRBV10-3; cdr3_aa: CAMGLSEGTDTQYF; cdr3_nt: TGTGCCATGGGCCTCTCGGAGGGCACAGATACGCAGTATTTT
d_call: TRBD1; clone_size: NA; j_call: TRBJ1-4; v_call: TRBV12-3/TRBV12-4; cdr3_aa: CAISFDRGEKLFF; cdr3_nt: TGTGCCATCAGTTTCGACAGGGGGGAAAAACTGTTTTTT
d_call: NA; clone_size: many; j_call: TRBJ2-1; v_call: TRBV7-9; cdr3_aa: CASSPISSSYNEQFF; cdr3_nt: TGTGCCAGCAGTCCTATTTCGAGCTCCTACAATGAGCAGTTCTTC
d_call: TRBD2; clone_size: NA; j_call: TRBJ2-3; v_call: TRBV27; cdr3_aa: CASGWTSGRTDTQYF; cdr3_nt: TGTGCCAGTGGTTGGACTAGCGGGAGGACGGATACGCAGTATTTT
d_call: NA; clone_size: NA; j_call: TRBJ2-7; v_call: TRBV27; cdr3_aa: CASRVTPYEQYF; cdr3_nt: TGTGCCAGCAGGGTTACCCCCTACGAGCAGTACTTC
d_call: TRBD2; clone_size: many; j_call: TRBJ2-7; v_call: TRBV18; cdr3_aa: CASSPQAGISYEQYF; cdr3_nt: TGTGCCAGCTCACCACAAGCGGGAATCTCCTACGAGCAGTACTTC
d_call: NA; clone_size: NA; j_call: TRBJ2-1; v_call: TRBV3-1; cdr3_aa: CASSRSSGSTGEQFF; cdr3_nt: TGTGCCAGCAGCCGATCATCCGGGAGCACCGGTGAGCAGTTCTTC
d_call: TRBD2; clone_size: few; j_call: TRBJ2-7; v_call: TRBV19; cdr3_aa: CASSMGLAGSYEQYF; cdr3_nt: TGTGCCAGTAGTATGGGACTAGCGGGGTCCTACGAGCAGTACTTC
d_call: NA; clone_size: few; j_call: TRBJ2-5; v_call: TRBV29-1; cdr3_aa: CSAQELLPGHEETQYF; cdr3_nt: TGCAGCGCCCAAGAGCTCCTACCCGGGCACGAAGAGACCCAGTACTTC
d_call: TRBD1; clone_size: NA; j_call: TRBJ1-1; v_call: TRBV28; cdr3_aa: CASSSLRQGIMNTEAFF; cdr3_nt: TGTGCCAGCAGTTCACTTCGACAGGGGATTATGAACACTGAAGCTTTCTTT
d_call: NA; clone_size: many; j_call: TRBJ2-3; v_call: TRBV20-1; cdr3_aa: CSAAASTDTQYF; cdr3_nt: TGCAGTGCGGCGGCTAGCACAGATACGCAGTATTTT
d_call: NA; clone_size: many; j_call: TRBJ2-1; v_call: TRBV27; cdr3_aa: CASRKGTHTGNEQFF; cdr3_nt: TGTGCCAGCCGTAAGGGGACTCACACGGGCAATGAGCAGTTCTTC
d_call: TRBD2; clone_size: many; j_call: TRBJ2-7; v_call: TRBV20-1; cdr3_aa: CSALSSGSGSYEQYF; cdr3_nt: TGCAGTGCCCTCTCCAGCGGGAGCGGTTCATACGAGCAGTACTTC